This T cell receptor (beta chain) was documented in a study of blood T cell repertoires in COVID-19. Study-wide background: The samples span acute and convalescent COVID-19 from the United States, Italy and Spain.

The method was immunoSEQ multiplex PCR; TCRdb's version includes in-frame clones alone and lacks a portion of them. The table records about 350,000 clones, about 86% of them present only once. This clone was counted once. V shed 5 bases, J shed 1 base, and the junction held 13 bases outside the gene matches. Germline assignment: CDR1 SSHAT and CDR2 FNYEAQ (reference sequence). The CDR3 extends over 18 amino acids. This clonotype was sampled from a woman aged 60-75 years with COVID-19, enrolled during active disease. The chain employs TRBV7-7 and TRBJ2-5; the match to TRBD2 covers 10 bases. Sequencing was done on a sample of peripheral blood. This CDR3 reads CASSLPGLARPPQETQYF. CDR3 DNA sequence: TGTGCCAGCAGCCTTCCGGGACTAGCGCGCCCGCCCCAAGAGACCCAGTACTTC.